This entry lists 31 T cell receptor beta chains sequenced from one sample in a study of T cell changes during pregnancy in multiple sclerosis. Measured with immunoSEQ multiplex PCR; TCRdb has only the in-frame clones, and not every one. The table has roughly 110,000 clones, less than 95% seen once. Sequencing used peripheral blood, obtained in the third trimester of pregnancy. Receptors were obtained from a female donor in good health, enrolled as a control in a pregnancy study.

The chain is built from TRBV4-3 and TRBJ1-3; tentatively, D is TRBD1 (6 bases). The CDR3 contains 15 residues. The V gene lost 1 base and the J gene lost 2 bases, with 9 bases spanning the gap. Germline V lookup: CDR1 LGHNA, CDR2 YSLEER. The CDR3 bases are TGCGCCAGCAGCCAAGGGACAGAGACTGGAAACACCATATATTTT. Its protein product is CASSQGTETGNTIYF.

The chain has TRBV30 and TRBJ1-2; the D is unclear. The V end lost 1 base, the J end lost 0 bases, and 6 bases lay between the germline ends. The CDR3 is 13 residues long. Germline V gene data show CDR1 as GTSNPN and CDR2 as SVGIG (reference sequence). The CDR3 DNA reads TGTGCCTGGAGTGCAGGTTCTAACTATGGCTACACCTTC. Translation gives CAWSAGSNYGYTF. The variable domain in full, with the rest retrieved from reference TRBV30 and TRBJ1-2, is SQTIHQWPATLVQPVGSPLSLECTVEGTSNPNLYWYRQAAGRGLQLLFYSVGIGQISSEVPQNLSASRPQDRQFILSSKKLLLSDSGFYLCAWSAGSNYGYTFGSGTRLTVV.

The chain links TRBV9 to TRBJ1-2; 10 bases fit TRBD1. V trimming: 3 bases; J trimming: 7 bases; junction bases outside the gene matches: 12. Germline V gene data show CDR1 as SGDLS and CDR2 as YYNGEE. The CDR3 loop spans 16 amino acids. CDR3 bases: TGTGCCAGCAGCGCCCAACCGGGACAGGGGTTCCCTGGCTACACCTTC. Its translation: CASSAQPGQGFPGYTF.

The V and J genes are TRBV4-3 and TRBJ2-3; 9 bases are shared with TRBD2. CDR3 size: 16 residues. The germline V gene encodes CDR1 LGHNA and CDR2 YSLEER. The V segment lost 6 bases and the J segment 4 bases; nucleotides outside the gene matches: 11. The CDR3 loop reads CASSSRAGGRSDTQYF. The CDR3, as DNA: TGCGCCAGCAGTAGCAGGGCGGGGGGGCGCTCAGATACGCAGTATTTT.

This sequence joins TRBV7-8 and TRBJ1-2; no firm D call. V lost 5 bases, J lost 3 bases, and 13 bases lay in between. This CDR3 contains 14 residues. Germline lookup yields CDR1 SGHVS and CDR2 FQNEAQ. The DNA of the CDR3 is TGTGCCAGCAGCGAAAAAATCGGGGACTATGGCTACACCTTC. Translating gives CASSEKIGDYGYTF.

The chain uses TRBV2 and TRBJ1-5; D ambiguous. The CDR3 extends over 12 amino acids. Germline assignment: CDR1 SNHLY and CDR2 FYNNEI. Trimming pared 5 bases from V and 3 bases from J, leaving 5 bases between. CDR3 region: CASSPYNQPQHF. CDR3 DNA: TGTGCCAGCAGTCCTTACAATCAGCCCCAGCATTTT.

The chain carries TRBV28 and TRBJ1-2, with 9 positions matching TRBD1. Germline CDR1 MDHEN, CDR2 SYDVKM. The CDR3 is made up of 16 amino acids. V gave up 4 bases and J gave up 5 bases; unmatched junction bases: 11. The CDR3 loop reads CASSSGQGIVGYGYTF. The CDR3 bases are TGTGCCAGCAGTTCGGGACAGGGAATTGTTGGGTATGGCTACACCTTC.

The rearrangement joins TRBV5-4 to TRBJ2-7; 7 positions match TRBD1. J gave up 0 bases and V 0 bases, and 3 bases lay outside the gene matches. CDR1 is SGHNT and CDR2 is YYREEE in the germline V gene (reference sequence). This CDR3 contains 15 residues. In nucleotides, the CDR3 is TGTGCCAGCAGCTTGGCCGGGACAGCCTCCTACGAGCAGTACTTC. Encoded protein: CASSLAGTASYEQYF. The whole variable domain, remainder taken from reference TRBV5-4 and TRBJ2-7, is ETGVTQSPTHLIKTRGQQVTLRCSSQSGHNTVSWYQQALGQGPQFIFQYYREEENGRGNFPPRFSGLQFPNYSSELNVNALELDDSALYLCASSLAGTASYEQYFGPGTRLTVT.

V is TRBV19 and J is TRBJ1-1, with TRBD1 matching 8 bases. V was pared by 8 bases and J by 2 bases, with 7 bases of the junction left unmatched. This CDR3 region has 14 residues. CDR1 LNHDA and CDR2 SQIVND come from the germline V gene (reference sequence). The CDR3 spells CASQSQGANTEAFF. The CDR3 nucleotides read TGTGCCAGTCAGAGTCAGGGGGCCAACACTGAAGCTTTCTTT. Variable domain in full (rest from reference TRBV19 and TRBJ1-1): DGGITQSPKYLFRKEGQNVTLSCEQNLNHDAMYWYRQDPGQGLRLIYYSQIVNDFQKGDIAEGYSVSREKKESFPLTVTSAQKNPTAFYLCASQSQGANTEAFFGQGTRLTVV.

This chain uses TRBV6-5 with TRBJ2-5, with D tentatively TRBD1 (5 bases). Germline CDR1 is MNHEY and CDR2 is SVGAGI. The ends were cut back, 5 bases at V and 1 base at J, with 8 bases in the middle. The CDR3 length is 13 residues. This CDR3 is CASSPGSQETQYF. The CDR3 bases are TGTGCCAGCAGTCCAGGGTCCCAAGAGACCCAGTACTTC.

The rearrangement uses TRBV5-8 and TRBJ1-1; D is undetermined. This CDR3 contains 14 residues. In germline, CDR1 is SGHTS, CDR2 YDEGEE. V lost 8 bases and J 0 bases, leaving 14 bases between the germline ends. The CDR3 reads CASNREIVNTEAFF. The CDR3 bases are TGTGCCAGTAATCGGGAGATAGTGAACACTGAAGCTTTCTTT.

V is TRBV5-1 and J is TRBJ2-1; tentatively, D is TRBD2 (6 bases). Germline V gives CDR1 SGHRS, CDR2 YFSETQ. The CDR3 is 14 residues long. The germline V and J ends were trimmed by 2 bases and 7 bases, with 13 bases remaining between them. CDR3 in DNA: TGCGCCAGCAGCTTAGGCAGGGCGGGGAATGAGCAGTTCTTC. The encoded protein is CASSLGRAGNEQFF.

This clone was picked up one time. The chain recombines TRBV5-1 with TRBJ2-1; 7 nucleotides align to TRBD2. CDR1 is SGHRS, CDR2 YFSETQ, per germline. Losses at the gene ends were 0 bases for V and 2 bases for J; bases not matched to a gene: 5. The CDR3 extends over 16 amino acids. This CDR3 is CASSLDGEGTYNEQFF. CDR3 bases: TGCGCCAGCAGCTTGGATGGGGAGGGTACCTACAATGAGCAGTTCTTC.

This clone was observed a single time. The CDR3 nucleotides are TGTGCCAGCAGCCAGGAAGAGACCCAGTACTTC. This codes for CASSQEETQYF. J is TRBJ2-5 and V is TRBV6-6; no clear D gene. Trimming took 6 bases from V and 3 from J, leaving 5 bases between them. Germline CDR1 MNHNY, CDR2 SVGAGI (reference sequence). The CDR3 length is 11 residues.

The gene calls are TRBV7-2 and TRBJ2-2, with D maybe TRBD2 (5 bases). The V gene's germline CDR1 is SGHTA and CDR2 FQGNSA. The CDR3 covers 14 residues. Trimming left V 1 base short and J 4 bases short, with 7 bases between. This CDR3 reads CASSLGLTTGELFF. DNA for the CDR3: TGTGCCAGCAGCTTAGGACTAACCACCGGGGAGCTGTTTTTT.

With respect to this clone: This CDR3 is also generated by other DNA sequences in the sample. V and J are TRBV4-2 and TRBJ1-1; 10 nucleotides align to TRBD1. The germline CDR1 and CDR2 sequences are LGHNA and YNFKEQ. Germline trimming cut 0 bases from V and 5 bases from J; bases unmatched to any gene: 3. This CDR3 comprises 15 residues. CDR3 in DNA: TGTGCCAGCAGCCAAGAGGGACAGGGGAATACTGAAGCTTTCTTT. As protein: CASSQEGQGNTEAFF.

The rearrangement uses TRBV10-3 and TRBJ2-2; 8 bases fit TRBD1. There are 14 residues in the CDR3. CDR1 ENHRY and CDR2 SYGVKD come from the germline V gene. J gave up 7 bases and V 4 bases, and 5 bases lay outside the gene matches. The CDR3 loop reads CAISVVQGGGELFF. CDR3 nucleotide sequence: TGTGCCATCAGTGTGGTACAGGGGGGCGGGGAGCTGTTTTTT.

The chain uses TRBV5-4 and TRBJ1-2; D remains ambiguous. This CDR3 comprises 13 residues. CDR1 is SGHNT and CDR2 is YYREEE in the germline V gene (reference sequence). V lost 0 bases, J lost 2 bases, and 5 bases lay in between. CDR3 nucleotide sequence: TGTGCCAGCAGCTTGGACAGCAACTATGGCTACACCTTC. Protein sequence: CASSLDSNYGYTF.

The table lists this clone with a count of one. The chain links TRBV11-3 to TRBJ2-6; 10 bases line up with TRBD1. Germline assignment: CDR1 SGHNT and CDR2 YENEEA. The V and J ends lost 5 bases and 0 bases, in that order; junction bases with no gene match: 4. This CDR3 is 17 amino acids long. CDR3 DNA sequence: TGTGCCAGCAGCGGACAGGGGGTACTCTCTGGGGCCAACGTCCTGACTTTC. This sequence encodes CASSGQGVLSGANVLTF.

This chain connects TRBV7-8 to TRBJ2-5; 11 bases match TRBD2. The J segment lost 2 bases and the V segment lost 5 bases, leaving 7 bases of the junction unmatched. Germline-derived CDR1 and CDR2 are SGHVS and FQNEAQ. The CDR3 consists of 16 residues. CDR3 sequence (DNA): TGTGCCAGCAGCCCCTCGACTAGCGGGGTACAAGAGACCCAGTACTTC. Amino acid sequence: CASSPSTSGVQETQYF.

As to this clone: The same CDR3 arises from other DNA sequences in this sample as well. The rearrangement joins TRBV9 to TRBJ2-1; 7 bases line up with TRBD2. V was clipped by 0 bases and J by 4 bases; unmatched bases: 4. Germline-derived CDR1 and CDR2 are SGDLS and YYNGEE. This CDR3 contains 15 residues. CDR3: CASSVGLAEYNEQFF. The CDR3 bases are TGTGCCAGCAGCGTAGGGCTAGCGGAGTACAATGAGCAGTTCTTC.

The CDR3 region has the DNA TGTGCCAGCACCAGGGCCAATCAGCCCCAGCATTTT. Protein product: CASTRANQPQHF. The V call is TRBV6-1, the J call TRBJ1-5; tentatively, D is TRBD1 (5 bases). Between the trimmed V and J ends, which lost 7 bases and 3 bases, there was a span of 7 bases. CDR1 and CDR2 from the germline V gene are MNHNS and SASEGT. The CDR3 covers 12 residues.

The rearrangement links TRBV5-1 to TRBJ2-3; D possibly corresponds to TRBD2 (7 bases). CDR1 and CDR2 (germline): SGHRS, YFSETQ. Trimming removed 2 bases at V and 1 base at J, with 14 bases between. The CDR3 sequence is 16 residues long. Here the CDR3 DNA reads TGCGCCAGCAGCTTTAACGCGGGGGCCGGCACAGATACGCAGTATTTT. This gives the protein CASSFNAGAGTDTQYF.

This chain joins TRBV5-6 and TRBJ2-2; D may be TRBD1 (6 bases). V lost 4 bases and J lost 4, with 11 bases in between. Germline CDR1 reads SGHDT; CDR2 reads YYEEEE. This CDR3 is built from 14 residues. The CDR3: CASSDTGSTGELFF. As DNA, the CDR3 is TGTGCCAGCAGCGATACAGGGAGCACCGGGGAGCTGTTTTTT. The whole variable domain, remainder taken from reference TRBV5-6 and TRBJ2-2, is DAGVTQSPTHLIKTRGQQVTLRCSPKSGHDTVSWYQQALGQGPQFIFQYYEEEERQRGNFPDRFSGHQFPNYSSELNVNALLLGDSALYLCASSDTGSTGELFFGEGSRLTVL.

This clone was recorded once. The chain recombines TRBV6-1 with TRBJ1-1, with D perhaps matching TRBD1 (5 bases). V lost 3 bases to trimming and J lost 5 bases, with 7 bases between them. Per the germline V gene, CDR1 is MNHNS and CDR2 is SASEGT. The CDR3 is 12 amino acids. The CDR3 DNA reads as TGTGCCAGCAGTGAGCGGGGGACTGAAGCTTTCTTT. Translation gives CASSERGTEAFF.

The chain employs TRBV9 and TRBJ1-3; weak D call: TRBD1 (6 bases). The CDR3 totals 15 residues. Trimming took 0 bases from V and 1 from J, leaving 8 bases between them. From germline, CDR1 is SGDLS and CDR2 YYNGEE. In nucleotides, the CDR3 is TGTGCCAGCAGCGTAGAGAGGGGGTCTGGAAACACCATATATTTT. Translated, it gives CASSVERGSGNTIYF.

This chain links TRBV21-1 with TRBJ2-5; the table's D gene call, TRBD2, was not cross checked with the DNA. TRBV21-1 is noted as a pseudogene. There are 14 residues in the CDR3. CDR3 nucleotides: TGTGCCAGCAGCTTGCGGGGCGACCAAGAGACCCAGTACTTC. It yields the protein CASSLRGDQETQYF.

The rearrangement links TRBV4-1 to TRBJ2-1; the match to TRBD1 covers 7 bases. The germline V gene has CDR1 MGHRA and CDR2 YSYEKL. The J segment lost 10 bases and the V segment lost 4 bases, leaving 4 bases of the junction unmatched. The CDR3 covers 12 residues. CDR3 sequence: CASSRQGNEQFF. DNA for the CDR3: TGCGCCAGCAGCCGACAGGGTAACGAGCAGTTCTTC.

CDR3 DNA: TGTGCCTGGACCGGACTAGCGGGGGACACAGATACGCAGTATTTT. Translating gives CAWTGLAGDTDTQYF. This sequence joins TRBV30 and TRBJ2-3; 13 positions agree with TRBD2. This CDR3 comprises 15 residues. The ends lost 4 bases at V and 2 bases at J; junction bases unmatched: 3. Germline loops: CDR1 GTSNPN, CDR2 SVGIG (reference sequence).

This chain joins TRBV5-5 and TRBJ2-3, with TRBD2 identical over 9 bases. This CDR3 has 16 amino acids. Germline V gene data show CDR1 as SGHKS and CDR2 as YYEKEE (reference sequence). V shed 4 bases, J shed 4 bases, and the junction held 10 bases outside the gene matches. The CDR3 protein is CASSPAGGLVADTQYF. In DNA, the CDR3 is TGTGCCAGCAGCCCGGCGGGGGGGCTTGTCGCAGATACGCAGTATTTT. The full variable domain, its missing parts supplied by reference TRBV5-5 and TRBJ2-3, is DAGVTQSPTHLIKTRGQQVTLRCSPISGHKSVSWYQQVLGQGPQFIFQYYEKEERGRGNFPDRFSARQFPNYSSELNVNALLLGDSALYLCASSPAGGLVADTQYFGPGTRLTVL.

This chain connects TRBV19 to TRBJ1-4; TRBD1 is a possible D gene (6 bases). V was pared by 3 bases and J by 4 bases, with 15 bases between. CDR1 is LNHDA and CDR2 is SQIVND in the germline V gene (reference sequence). The CDR3 runs to 16 residues. The CDR3 sequence is CASSIKDRTGNEKLFF. In DNA, the CDR3 is TGTGCCAGTAGTATCAAAGACAGGACCGGTAATGAAAAACTGTTTTTT.